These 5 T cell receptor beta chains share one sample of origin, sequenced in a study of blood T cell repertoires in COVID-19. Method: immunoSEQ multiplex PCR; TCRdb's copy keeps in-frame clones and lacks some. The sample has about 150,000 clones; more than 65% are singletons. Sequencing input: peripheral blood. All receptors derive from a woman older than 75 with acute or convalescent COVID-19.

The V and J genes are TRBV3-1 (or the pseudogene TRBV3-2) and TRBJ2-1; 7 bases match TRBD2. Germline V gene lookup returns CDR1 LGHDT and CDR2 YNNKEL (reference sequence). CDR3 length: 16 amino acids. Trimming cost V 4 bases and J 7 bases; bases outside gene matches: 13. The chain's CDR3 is CASSPWGTNPSNEQFF. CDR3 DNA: TGTGCCAGCAGCCCGTGGGGGACTAATCCTTCGAATGAGCAGTTCTTC.

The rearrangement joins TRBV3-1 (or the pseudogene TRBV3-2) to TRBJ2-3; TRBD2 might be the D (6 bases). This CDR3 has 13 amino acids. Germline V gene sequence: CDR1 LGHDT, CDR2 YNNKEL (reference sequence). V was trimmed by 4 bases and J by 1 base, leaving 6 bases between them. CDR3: CASSRGGTDTQYF. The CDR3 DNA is TGTGCCAGCAGCCGGGGGGGCACAGATACGCAGTATTTT.

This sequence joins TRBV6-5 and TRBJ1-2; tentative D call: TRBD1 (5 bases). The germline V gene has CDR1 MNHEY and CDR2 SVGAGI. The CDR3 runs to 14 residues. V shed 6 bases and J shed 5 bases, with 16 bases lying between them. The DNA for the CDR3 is TGTGCCAGCAGGATGGCGGGGGTTACTTATGGCTACACCTTC. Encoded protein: CASRMAGVTYGYTF.

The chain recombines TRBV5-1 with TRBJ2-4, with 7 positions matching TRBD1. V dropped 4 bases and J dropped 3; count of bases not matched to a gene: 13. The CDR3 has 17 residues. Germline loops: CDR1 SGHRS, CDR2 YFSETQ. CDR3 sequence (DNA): TGCGCCAGCAGCCTCTTACAGGGGCAGGTTGGCAAAAACATTCAGTACTTC. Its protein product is CASSLLQGQVGKNIQYF.

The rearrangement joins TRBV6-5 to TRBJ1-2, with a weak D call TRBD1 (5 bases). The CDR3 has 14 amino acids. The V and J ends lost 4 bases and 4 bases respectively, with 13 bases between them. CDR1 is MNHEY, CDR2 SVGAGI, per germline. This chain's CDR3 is CASSFRRDSYGYTF. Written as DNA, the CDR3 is TGTGCCAGCAGTTTTCGGCGAGACAGCTATGGCTACACCTTC.